Sequencing of this T cell receptor (beta chain) was carried out in a study of CD8 T cells in ankylosing spondylitis. Findings of the study overall: Apparently characteristic of ankylosing spondylitis blood was a TCR beta motif (about eight highly homologous variants). Some of these motif variants have turned up before, in reports on reactive arthritis synovial fluid and blood. Significantly higher representation of disease-linked clones was reported for matched ankylosing spondylitis synovial fluid.

About this clonotype itself: Its specificity is not known.

For TCR beta, libraries came from quantitative 5'-RACE with molecular barcodes. TCRdb ran MiXCR on the 5' RACE reads and lists one entry per CDR3 protein. The sample has 650,000 to 800,000 distinct CDR3 sequences, 15% to 20% seen once; the top ten hold around 19%. CDR1 is MDHEN, CDR2 SYDVKM, per germline. This CDR3 has 15 amino acids. Trimming removed 0 bases at V and 3 bases at J, with 11 bases between. The J gene is TRBJ1-1, the V gene TRBV28; maybe TRBD1 (6 bases). Sequenced sample: blood, either unsorted or a sorted T cell fraction (not recorded which). This receptor was obtained from a male donor with ankylosing spondylitis. The CDR3 DNA follows: TGTGCCAGCAGTTTATGGGGGGCCGGAGACACTGAAGCTTTCTTT. Translation: CASSLWGAGDTEAFF. The full variable domain, with the rest looked up from reference TRBV28 and TRBJ1-1, is DVKVTQSSRYLVKRTGEKVFLECVQDMDHENMFWYRQDPGLGLRLIYFSYDVKMKEKGDIPEGYSVSREKKERFSLILESASTNQTSMYLCASSLWGAGDTEAFFGQGTRLTVV.